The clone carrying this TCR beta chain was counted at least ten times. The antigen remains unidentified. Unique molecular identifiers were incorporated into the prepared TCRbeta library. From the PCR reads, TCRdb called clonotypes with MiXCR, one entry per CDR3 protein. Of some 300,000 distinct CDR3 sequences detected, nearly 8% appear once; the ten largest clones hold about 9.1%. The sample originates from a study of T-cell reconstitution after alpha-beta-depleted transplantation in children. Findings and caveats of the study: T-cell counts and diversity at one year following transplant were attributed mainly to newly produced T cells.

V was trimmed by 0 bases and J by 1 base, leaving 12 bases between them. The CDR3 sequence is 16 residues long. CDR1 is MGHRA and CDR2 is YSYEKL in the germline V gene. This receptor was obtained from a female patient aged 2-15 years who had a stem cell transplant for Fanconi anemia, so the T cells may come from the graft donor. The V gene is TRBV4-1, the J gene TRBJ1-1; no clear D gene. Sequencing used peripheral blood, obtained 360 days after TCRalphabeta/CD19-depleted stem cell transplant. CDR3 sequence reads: CASSQDINDRNTEAFF. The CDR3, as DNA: TGCGCCAGCAGCCAAGATATTAATGATCGGAACACTGAAGCTTTCTTT.